These 3 T cell receptor beta chains came from one sample sequenced in a study of blood T cell repertoires in COVID-19. Data came from immunoSEQ multiplex PCR; TCRdb stores just in-frame clones and leaves some out. The sample has about 250,000 clones; roughly nine tenths are singletons. Sequencing input: PBMCs or T cells enriched from blood (not recorded which). The receptor source for this set is a woman aged 18-29 years who had recovered from COVID-19.

The table lists this clone with a few counts. The chain is built from TRBV10-2 and TRBJ2-5; 8 bases fit TRBD2. The CDR3 totals 14 residues. Germline values: CDR1 WSHSY, CDR2 SAAADI. V lost 3 bases and J lost 3; bases outside the gene matches: 3. The CDR3 loop reads CASSDPGLEETQYF. The DNA of the CDR3 is TGCGCCAGCAGTGACCCGGGACTAGAAGAGACCCAGTACTTC.

CDR3 in DNA: TGTGCCAGCAGCGATGGGGGGGGCAATCAGCCCCAGCATTTT. It codes for CASSDGGGNQPQHF. The chain joins TRBV5-6 to TRBJ1-5; tentative D call: TRBD1 (5 bases). CDR3 size: 14 residues. The V end lost 4 bases, the J end lost 2 bases, and 10 bases lay between the germline ends. Germline V CDR1 and CDR2: SGHDT, YYEEEE.

The chain combines TRBV9 with TRBJ2-1, with TRBD1 identical over 8 bases. The CDR3 consists of 15 residues. Germline loops: CDR1 SGDLS, CDR2 YYNGEE. The J segment lost 5 bases and the V segment lost 3 bases, leaving 7 bases of the junction unmatched. CDR3 DNA sequence: TGTGCCAGCAGCGCCGAGGACAGGGTGGACAATGAGCAGTTCTTC. As protein: CASSAEDRVDNEQFF. Together with reference TRBV9 and TRBJ2-1, the CDR3 gives the full variable domain: DSGVTQTPKHLITATGQRVTLRCSPRSGDLSVYWYQQSLDQGLQFLIQYYNGEERAKGNILERFSAQQFPDLHSELNLSSLELGDSALYFCASSAEDRVDNEQFFGPGTRLTVL.